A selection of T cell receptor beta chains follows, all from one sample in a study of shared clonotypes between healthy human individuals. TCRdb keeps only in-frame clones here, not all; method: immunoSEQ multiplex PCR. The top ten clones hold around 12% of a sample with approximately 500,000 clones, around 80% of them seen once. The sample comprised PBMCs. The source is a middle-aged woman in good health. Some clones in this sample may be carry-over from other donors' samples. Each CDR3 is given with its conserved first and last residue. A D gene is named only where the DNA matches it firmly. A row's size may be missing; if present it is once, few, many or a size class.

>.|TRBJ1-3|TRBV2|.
TGTGCCAGCAGCTTACAGGTTTCTGGAAACACCATATATTTT
CASSLQVSGNTIYF
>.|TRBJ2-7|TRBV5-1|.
TGCGCCAGCAGCTTGGCGGGACAAGACTACGAGCAGTACTTC
CASSLAGQDYEQYF
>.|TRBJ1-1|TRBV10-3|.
TGTGCCATCAGTGTGGGTAGTAGAAACACTGAAGCTTTCTTT
CAISVGSRNTEAFF
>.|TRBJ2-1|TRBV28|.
TGTGCCAGCAGTAGGGACTTTGCCTACAATGAGCAGTTCTTC
CASSRDFAYNEQFF
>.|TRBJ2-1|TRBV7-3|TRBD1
TGTGCCAGCAGCCCGCAATGGGACAGGGGAGGGGATGAGCAGTTCTTC
CASSPQWDRGGDEQFF
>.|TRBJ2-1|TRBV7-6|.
TGTGCCAGCAGCTTACTATTTGGGACCAGCGGATACAATGAGCAGTTCTTC
CASSLLFGTSGYNEQFF
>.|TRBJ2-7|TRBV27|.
TGTGCCAGCAGTTTGGCGGGGGAGCAGTACTTC
CASSLAGEQYF
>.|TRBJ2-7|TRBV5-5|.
TGTGCCAGCAGCTTGGGCGGCTACGAGCAGTACTTC
CASSLGGYEQYF
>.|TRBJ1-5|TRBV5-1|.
TGCGCCAGCAGCTTGGGAGGGTTGGGTTCCAATCAGCCCCAGCATTTT
CASSLGGLGSNQPQHF
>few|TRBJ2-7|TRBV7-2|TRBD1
TGTGCCAGCAGCCGTGGGACAGGTACAACCTACGAGCAGTACTTC
CASSRGTGTTYEQYF
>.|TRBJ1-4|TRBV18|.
TGTGCCAGCTCCCGAGGGACGCCCGCAACTAATGAAAAACTGTTTTTT
CASSRGTPATNEKLFF
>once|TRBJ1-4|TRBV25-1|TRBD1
TGTGCCAGCAGTGATCCAGGGGGAACTAATGAAAAACTGTTTTTT
CASSDPGGTNEKLFF
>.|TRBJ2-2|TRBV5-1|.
TGCGCCAGCAGCTTGGAGTGGCGGGCGCGGGAGGAGCTGTTTTTT
CASSLEWRAREELFF
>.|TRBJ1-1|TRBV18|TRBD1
TGTGCCAGCTCACCACGTCTTCCTGAAGCGGGACAGTTTAACACTGAAGCTTTCTTT
CASSPRLPEAGQFNTEAFF
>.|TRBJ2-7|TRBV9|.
TGTGCCAGCAGCGTATTCAGTGGGGGCCTCGACGAGCAGTACTTC
CASSVFSGGLDEQYF
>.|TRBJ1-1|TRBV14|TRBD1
TGTGCCAGCAGCCAAGGACAGGGGCGCGAAGCTTTCTTT
CASSQGQGREAFF
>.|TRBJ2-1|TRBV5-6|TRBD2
TGTGCCAGCAGCTTTCTAGCGGGAGCCCCCAATGAGCAGTTCTTC
CASSFLAGAPNEQFF
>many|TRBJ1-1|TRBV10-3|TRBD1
TGTGCCATCAGTGGGGACAGGACGAACACTGAAGCTTTCTTT
CAISGDRTNTEAFF
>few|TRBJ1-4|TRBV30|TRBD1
TGTGCCTGGAGAAAGAGACAGGGGATCACTAATGAAAAACTGTTTTTT
CAWRKRQGITNEKLFF
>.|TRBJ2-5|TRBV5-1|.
TGCGCCAGCAGCTTGGGGTTAGCGGAGGGGGAGACCCAGTACTTC
CASSLGLAEGETQYF
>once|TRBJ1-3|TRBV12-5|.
TGTGCTAGTGCCTCCGAGGGAAACACCATATATTTT
CASASEGNTIYF
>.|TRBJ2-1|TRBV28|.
TGTGCCAGCAGGCCAACCGGGATACGGACCAATGAGCAGTTCTTC
CASRPTGIRTNEQFF
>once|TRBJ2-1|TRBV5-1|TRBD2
TGCGCCAGCAGCTTGGAAGGGACTAGCCCCTTTAATGAGCAGTTCTTC
CASSLEGTSPFNEQFF
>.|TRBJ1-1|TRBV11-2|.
TGTGCCAGCAGCTTAGATCTGTCTATAGTAGCTTTCTTT
CASSLDLSIVAFF
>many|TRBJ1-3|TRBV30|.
TGTGCCTGGAGTCTGAGGGACACCATATATTTT
CAWSLRDTIYF
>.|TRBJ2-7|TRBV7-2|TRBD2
TGTGCCAGCAGCTTAGCGCGGGGGGGGACTTCCTCATACGAGCAGTACTTC
CASSLARGGTSSYEQYF
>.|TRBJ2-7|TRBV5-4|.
TGTGCCAGCAGCCCCAGCGGGCTCCCCTACGAGCAGTACTTC
CASSPSGLPYEQYF
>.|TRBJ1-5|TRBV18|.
TGTGCCAGCTCACCGGGCGTGGGGAATCAGCCCCAGCATTTT
CASSPGVGNQPQHF
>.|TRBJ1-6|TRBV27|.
TGTGCCAGCAGTTCGTCCGACAGCGGTTCACCCCTCCACTTT
CASSSSDSGSPLHF
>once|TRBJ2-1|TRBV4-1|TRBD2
TGCGCCAGCAGCCAAGAATACACTAGCGCCTTCATTGAGCAGTTCTTC
CASSQEYTSAFIEQFF